This paragraph reports one TCR beta chain. The target antigen is unknown. These data originate in a study of OX40 agonist ivuxolimab in advanced cancers. Study at large: Ivuxolimab, which is an agonistic anti-OX40 (CD134) antibody, was administered to the patients. Dose-escalation patients' cancers were hepatocellular carcinoma, melanoma, renal cell or head and neck cancer. Study results and caveats: Clonal expansion from baseline to week 6 occurred in both CD4+ and CD8+ T cells.

The data were produced by immunoSEQ multiplex PCR, yet TCRdb's version contains in-frame clones alone and is incomplete. The sample contains tens of thousands of clones, more than 80% of which appear only once. Autoimmune disease history or systemic immunosuppression disqualified patients. The source material was CD4+ or CD8+ T cells sorted from blood, sampled in a trial of the OX40 agonist ivuxolimab. The origin of this receptor is an adult with an advanced solid tumor such as melanoma, head and neck, liver or kidney cancer.

The CDR3 DNA is TGTGCCATCAGGCGGGACGGGACTCCGTCTAATGAGCAGTTCTTC. Its protein is CAIRRDGTPSNEQFF. J is TRBJ2-1 and V is TRBV10-3; D is possibly TRBD2 (6 bases). CDR3 length: 15 residues. CDR1 ENHRY and CDR2 SYGVKD come from the germline V gene. Trimming removed 6 bases at V and 7 bases at J, with 19 bases between.